This entry concerns a single T cell receptor (beta chain). What it binds is not known. This entry is derived from a study of beta chain features in type 1 diabetes. Study-wide background: There was similarity between patients and healthy donors in age, gender and cell yields. General observations from the study: Shortening that was moderate but significant affected the TCRB CDR3s of Type 1 diabetes patients in all four CD4+ subsets. In cDNA sequencing, cells with high TCR expression could be over-represented. Type 1 diabetes patients showed fewer insertions and more deletions at VDJ junctions.

The sequenced template was cDNA made from the entire isolated RNA. Produced via immunoSEQ multiplex PCR; TCRdb's table is partial and in-frame only. The sample lists 640,000 or so clones, about 14% seen once, with 0.03% to 0.045% in the top ten. The CDR3 length is 15 residues. The germline V gene has CDR1 SGHAT and CDR2 FQNNGV. With 1 base clipped from V and 3 bases from J, the junction kept 3 bases outside the gene matches. Input material: naive CD4+ T cells from blood. The V gene is TRBV11-2, the J gene TRBJ2-7, with 10 bases that match TRBD1. This clonotype was sampled from a man aged 18 to 35 with type 1 diabetes. The CDR3 region has the DNA TGTGCCAGCAGCTTAGTGGGGACAGGGGTCTACGAGCAGTACTTC. Translated, it gives CASSLVGTGVYEQYF. Full variable domain (missing parts from reference TRBV11-2 and TRBJ2-7): EAGVAQSPRYKIIEKRQSVAFWCNPISGHATLYWYQQILGQGPKLLIQFQNNGVVDDSQLPKDRFSAERLKGVDSTLKIQPAKLEDSAVYLCASSLVGTGVYEQYFGPGTRLTVT.